The 21 T cell receptor beta chains below were found in one sample sequenced in a study of cytomegalovirus exposure and HLA in healthy donors. Assay: immunoSEQ multiplex PCR; the TCRdb copy retains only in-frame clones and omits some. The sample has 250,000 to 400,000 clones, about nine tenths seen once; the top ten hold more than 0.9%. Sample: PBMCs. Source of these receptors: a woman aged 25 to 39 in good health and CMV-seropositive.

This clone was observed a single time. The CDR3 here is CASSAGETEAFF. CDR3 bases: TGTGCCAGCAGCGCAGGGGAGACTGAAGCTTTCTTT. V and J are TRBV6-6 and TRBJ1-1; weak D call: TRBD1 (6 bases). Germline loops: CDR1 MNHNY, CDR2 SVGAGI (reference sequence). There are 12 residues in the CDR3. Trimming removed 6 bases from V and 5 bases from J, with 10 bases in between.

The rearrangement uses TRBV11-1 and TRBJ2-7; TRBD2 matches at 7 bases. CDR1 and CDR2 from the germline V gene are SGHAT and FQDESV (reference sequence). With 4 bases clipped from V and 3 bases from J, the junction kept 6 bases outside the gene matches. CDR3 size: 14 residues. The CDR3 is CASSWASGHYEQYF. For the CDR3, the DNA is TGTGCCAGCAGCTGGGCTAGCGGCCACTACGAGCAGTACTTC.

The genes are TRBV2 and TRBJ1-1; D may be TRBD1 (6 bases). V was cut by 6 bases and J by 5 bases, with 10 bases left in between. CDR1 and CDR2 (germline): SNHLY, FYNNEI. This CDR3 comprises 12 residues. The CDR3 is CASSRQATEAFF. The CDR3 nucleotides read TGTGCCAGCAGCCGACAGGCAACTGAAGCTTTCTTT.

The CDR3 reads CASSQDSGDTDTQYF. DNA for the CDR3: TGTGCCAGCAGCCAAGATTCTGGAGACACAGATACGCAGTATTTT. The chain carries TRBV4-2 and TRBJ2-3; no clear D. Germline CDR1 LGHNA, CDR2 YNFKEQ. The CDR3 runs 15 residues. The V end lost 0 bases, the J end lost 2 bases, and 9 bases lay between the germline ends.

This sequence joins TRBV2 and TRBJ1-5; 7 bases are a match to TRBD1. Germline CDR1 is SNHLY and CDR2 is FYNNEI. The V gene end was trimmed by 6 bases and the J gene end by 3 bases; junction bases not matched to a gene: 5. The CDR3 is 14 residues long. The CDR3 nucleotides are TGTGCCAGCAGCAGCGACAGGGTCAATCAGCCCCAGCATTTT. This translates into CASSSDRVNQPQHF.

V and J are TRBV10-3 and TRBJ2-5, with D perhaps TRBD1 (5 bases). Germline V gives CDR1 ENHRY, CDR2 SYGVKD. Trimming left V 1 base short and J 4 bases short, with 10 bases between. The CDR3 runs 14 residues. Here the CDR3 reads CAISELGDRETQYF. The CDR3 DNA follows: TGTGCCATCAGTGAGTTAGGGGATCGAGAGACCCAGTACTTC.

Here the CDR3 reads CASRPGGLENTEAFF. The DNA for the CDR3 is TGTGCCAGCAGGCCAGGGGGCCTAGAGAACACTGAAGCTTTCTTT. This chain links TRBV6-5 with TRBJ1-1, with 8 bases matching TRBD1. The CDR3 contains 15 residues. Germline V gene lookup returns CDR1 MNHEY and CDR2 SVGAGI. V gave up 6 bases and J gave up 1 base; unmatched junction bases: 7.

The chain joins TRBV4-2 to TRBJ1-5; D not certain. Trimming left V 2 bases short and J 1 base short, with 9 bases between. The CDR3 has 15 residues. The V gene's germline CDR1 is LGHNA and CDR2 YNFKEQ. The CDR3 sequence: CASSQLQESNQPQHF. As DNA, the CDR3 is TGTGCCAGCAGCCAATTGCAGGAGAGCAATCAGCCCCAGCATTTT.

With respect to this clone: Other DNA sequences in the same sample also yield this CDR3. The chain links TRBV6-5 to TRBJ1-1; no definite D call. Germline assignment: CDR1 MNHEY and CDR2 SVGAGI. V was cut by 4 bases and J by 5 bases, with 8 bases left in between. The CDR3 has 12 amino acids. The CDR3 bases are TGTGCCAGCAGTTCCAGTGGGACTGAAGCTTTCTTT. Translated: CASSSSGTEAFF.

The V call is TRBV6-5, the J call TRBJ2-5; TRBD2 matches at 14 bases. The CDR3 spans 16 residues. V lost 2 bases and J lost 4; bases outside the gene matches: 3. CDR1 MNHEY and CDR2 SVGAGI come from the germline V gene. For the CDR3, the DNA is TGTGCCAGCAGTTACGTCGGACTAGCGGGGGGAGAGACCCAGTACTTC. Its translation: CASSYVGLAGGETQYF.

This sequence joins TRBV11-2 and TRBJ1-1; unclear D gene. Germline lookup yields CDR1 SGHAT and CDR2 FQNNGV. Trimming took 1 base from V and 1 from J, leaving 7 bases between them. The length of the CDR3 is 14 residues. The CDR3 here is CASSLAKPNTEAFF. In DNA, the CDR3 is TGTGCCAGCAGCTTAGCCAAACCGAACACTGAAGCTTTCTTT. Together with reference TRBV11-2 and TRBJ1-1, the CDR3 gives the full variable domain: EAGVAQSPRYKIIEKRQSVAFWCNPISGHATLYWYQQILGQGPKLLIQFQNNGVVDDSQLPKDRFSAERLKGVDSTLKIQPAKLEDSAVYLCASSLAKPNTEAFFGQGTRLTVV.

This clone showed up just a few times. DNA of the CDR3: TGTGCCAGCAGTCCTAGCGGGAGTTTCGATGAGCAGTTCTTC. It specifies CASSPSGSFDEQFF. The V and J genes are TRBV6-4 and TRBJ2-1; 10 bases map to TRBD2. The CDR3 has 14 residues. Trimming removed 5 bases from V and 8 bases from J; junction bases left unmatched: 6. In germline, CDR1 is MRHNA, CDR2 SNTAGT.

The J gene is TRBJ1-2, the V gene TRBV5-1; D perhaps matches TRBD1 (6 bases). CDR3 length: 17 residues. CDR1 is SGHRS, CDR2 YFSETQ, per germline. Trimming removed 3 bases at V and 3 bases at J, with 21 bases between. CDR3 in amino acids: CASSSPWPGQPDYGYTF. The CDR3 DNA reads TGCGCCAGCAGCTCGCCTTGGCCGGGACAACCTGACTATGGCTACACCTTC.

This chain links TRBV9 with TRBJ1-1; D not resolved. Between the trimmed V and J ends, which lost 2 bases and 10 bases, there was a span of 12 bases. The CDR3 is 12 residues long. Germline lookup yields CDR1 SGDLS and CDR2 YYNGEE. CDR3 amino acids: CASSVDDTVAFF. The DNA for the CDR3 is TGTGCCAGCAGCGTCGACGACACCGTAGCTTTCTTT.

The chain is built from TRBV29-1 and TRBJ2-3, with TRBD2 identical over 14 bases. The CDR3 is 13 amino acids. V lost 4 bases to trimming and J lost 6 bases; unmatched junction nucleotides: 0. Looked up from germline, CDR1 is SQVTM and CDR2 is ANQGSEA. The CDR3 DNA is TGCAGCGTTGGACTAGCGGGGGGGGATACGCAGTATTTT. It specifies CSVGLAGGDTQYF.

The CDR3 sequence: CASSTTSGGSTGELFF. The CDR3 region has the DNA TGTGCCAGTAGCACCACTAGCGGGGGTAGCACCGGGGAGCTGTTTTTT. The V gene is TRBV19, the J gene TRBJ2-2; TRBD2 aligns across 11 bases. The CDR3 contains 16 residues. V lost 6 bases to trimming and J lost 4 bases; unmatched junction nucleotides: 7. The germline V gene has CDR1 LNHDA and CDR2 SQIVND (reference sequence).

The rearrangement joins TRBV28 to TRBJ2-7; D remains ambiguous. V lost 4 bases and J lost 0, with 13 bases in between. Germline-derived CDR1 and CDR2 are MDHEN and SYDVKM. This CDR3 has 15 residues. The CDR3 DNA follows: TGTGCCAGCAGTTCCCCCGACGCAGGCTCCTACGAGCAGTACTTC. Translation gives CASSSPDAGSYEQYF.

The chain combines TRBV6-5 with TRBJ2-5; 11 bases match TRBD2. Germline lookup yields CDR1 MNHEY and CDR2 SVGAGI. V was clipped by 4 bases and J by 1 base; unmatched bases: 5. The CDR3 loop spans 16 amino acids. CDR3 sequence reads: CASSSRLAGSQETQYF. The CDR3 coding sequence is TGTGCCAGCAGTTCTAGACTAGCGGGGTCCCAAGAGACCCAGTACTTC.

The CDR3 DNA sequence: TGTGCCAGCTACCCTCGACAGTCCTACTACGAGCAGTACTTC. Translated: CASYPRQSYYEQYF. The chain combines TRBV28 with TRBJ2-7; possibly TRBD1 for D (5 bases). V was shortened by 8 bases and J by 3 bases, with 17 bases between the two germline ends. The germline V gene has CDR1 MDHEN and CDR2 SYDVKM. CDR3 size: 14 residues.

The genes are TRBV5-4 and TRBJ1-1, with 10 bases lining up with TRBD1. Trimming cost V 3 bases and J 6 bases; bases outside gene matches: 8. The germline V gene encodes CDR1 SGHNT and CDR2 YYREEE (reference sequence). The CDR3 is 15 amino acids. CDR3 in amino acids: CASSSPTGGLSEAFF. In nucleotides, the CDR3 is TGTGCCAGCAGCTCGCCGACAGGGGGCTTATCTGAAGCTTTCTTT. Drawing the rest from reference TRBV5-4 and TRBJ1-1, the complete variable domain is ETGVTQSPTHLIKTRGQQVTLRCSSQSGHNTVSWYQQALGQGPQFIFQYYREEENGRGNFPPRFSGLQFPNYSSELNVNALELDDSALYLCASSSPTGGLSEAFFGQGTRLTVV.

This clone has only one observation. This chain links TRBV9 with TRBJ2-2; D is unresolved. This CDR3 is 19 amino acids long. Germline assignment: CDR1 SGDLS and CDR2 YYNGEE. Trimming pared 3 bases from V and 6 bases from J, leaving 27 bases between. CDR3 protein: CASSGSWLTALSNPGELFF. Written as DNA, the CDR3 is TGTGCCAGCAGCGGATCCTGGCTAACCGCCCTCAGTAACCCCGGGGAGCTGTTTTTT.